The 16 T cell receptor beta chains presented below share a single source sample, sequenced in a study of shared clonotypes between healthy human individuals. Clones were read by immunoSEQ multiplex PCR, and TCRdb kept only the in-frame ones, dropping some. In the table there are about 980,000 clones, less than 85% of which are singletons. Specimen: memory CD4+ T cells sorted from blood. Subset denoted: CD45RA-negative fraction. All receptors derive from a man younger than 35 in good health.

The chain recombines TRBV2 with TRBJ2-7; 9 nucleotides agree with TRBD1. Trimming at V came to 7 bases and at J to 7 bases, leaving 11 bases not matched to a gene. CDR1 and CDR2 (germline): SNHLY, FYNNEI. CDR3 length: 14 amino acids. CDR3 sequence reads: CASKRTGQGGEQYF. CDR3 coding DNA: TGTGCCAGCAAACGAACGGGACAGGGCGGTGAGCAGTACTTC.

This clone occurred many times. V usage is TRBV27 and J usage is TRBJ1-6; D is perhaps TRBD1 (5 bases). Germline V gene lookup returns CDR1 MNHEY and CDR2 SMNVEV (reference sequence). There are 13 residues in the CDR3. Trimming took 5 bases from V and 9 from J, leaving 11 bases between them. This CDR3 is CASSGGSTSPLHF. CDR3 nucleotide sequence: TGTGCCAGCAGTGGGGGGTCTACTTCACCCCTCCACTTT.

The V gene is TRBV6-1, the J gene TRBJ2-5, with unresolved D. Germline V CDR1 and CDR2: MNHNS, SASEGT. V was clipped by 4 bases and J by 2 bases, with 8 bases between them. The CDR3 has 13 residues. CDR3 residues: CASSAVTQETQYF. CDR3 sequence (DNA): TGTGCCAGCAGTGCGGTGACACAAGAGACCCAGTACTTC.

V gene TRBV6-1 combines with J gene TRBJ2-7; possible D gene TRBD2, 5 bases. The germline V and J ends were trimmed by 6 bases and 1 base, with 16 bases remaining between them. The CDR3 covers 15 residues. CDR1 MNHNS and CDR2 SASEGT come from the germline V gene. The CDR3 DNA reads TGTGCCAGCAGGACGGAGACTAATCCTTCCTACGAGCAGTACTTC. Protein product: CASRTETNPSYEQYF.

This clone showed up just once. CDR3 in amino acids: CASSLGTSGVIDIQYF. CDR3 sequence (DNA): TGTGCCAGCAGCTTAGGGACTAGCGGGGTTATTGACATTCAGTACTTC. The chain has TRBV11-2 and TRBJ2-4; 12 positions match TRBD2. Germline V CDR1 and CDR2: SGHAT, FQNNGV. Trimming at V came to 1 base and at J to 8 bases, leaving 6 bases not matched to a gene. The length of the CDR3 is 16 residues.

The chain joins TRBV5-4 to TRBJ1-6; 8 bases are a match to TRBD1. J gave up 4 bases and V 2 bases, and 11 bases lay outside the gene matches. The CDR3 extends over 18 amino acids. Germline assignment: CDR1 SGHNT and CDR2 YYREEE (reference sequence). The CDR3 loop reads CASSFRTGNIGYNSPLHF. The CDR3 coding sequence is TGTGCCAGCAGCTTCCGGACAGGGAATATCGGTTATAATTCACCCCTCCACTTT.

Regarding this clone: This sample includes further DNA sequences coding for the same CDR3. The rearrangement joins TRBV5-4 to TRBJ2-3; TRBD2 matches 8 bases. CDR3 size: 15 residues. Germline loops: CDR1 SGHNT, CDR2 YYREEE (reference sequence). Trimming took 4 bases from V and 1 from J; bases not matched to a gene: 5. CDR3 nucleotides: TGTGCCAGCAGCCGTCGGGAGGGAGGCACAGATACGCAGTATTTT. As protein: CASSRREGGTDTQYF. The full variable domain, in which reference TRBV5-4 and TRBJ2-3 provide the parts outside the CDR3, is ETGVTQSPTHLIKTRGQQVTLRCSSQSGHNTVSWYQQALGQGPQFIFQYYREEENGRGNFPPRFSGLQFPNYSSELNVNALELDDSALYLCASSRREGGTDTQYFGPGTRLTVL.

The chain carries TRBV30 and TRBJ1-6; 9 nucleotides agree with TRBD1. The CDR3 length is 12 residues. The germline V gene encodes CDR1 GTSNPN and CDR2 SVGIG (reference sequence). The V gene end was trimmed by 5 bases and the J gene end by 10 bases; junction bases not matched to a gene: 3. For the CDR3, the DNA is TGTGCCTGGGGACAGGGGTACTCACCCCTCCACTTT. It yields the protein CAWGQGYSPLHF.

The rearrangement joins TRBV28 to TRBJ1-2; possible D gene TRBD1, 5 bases. Trimming left V 6 bases short and J 3 bases short, with 14 bases between. The CDR3 consists of 14 residues. Germline-derived CDR1 and CDR2 are MDHEN and SYDVKM. The CDR3 sequence is CASSRPEGYYGYTF. CDR3 in DNA: TGTGCCAGCAGCCGGCCTGAGGGGTACTATGGCTACACCTTC.

The chain links TRBV5-1 to TRBJ2-2, with 8 bases aligning to TRBD1. V shed 5 bases, J shed 0 bases, and the junction held 3 bases outside the gene matches. Germline V gives CDR1 SGHRS, CDR2 YFSETQ. The CDR3 is 15 amino acids. For the CDR3, the DNA is TGCGCCAGCAGACGGACAGGGACGAACACCGGGGAGCTGTTTTTT. Amino acids: CASRRTGTNTGELFF.

This chain uses TRBV10-3 with TRBJ1-2; no firm D call. V lost 2 bases, J lost 1 base, and 17 bases lay in between. The CDR3 covers 17 residues. Germline CDR1 is ENHRY and CDR2 is SYGVKD. CDR3 residues: CAISEPTRTGVNYGYTF. The CDR3 coding sequence is TGTGCCATCAGTGAGCCAACCCGGACTGGAGTTAACTATGGCTACACCTTC.

This clone has at least ten counts. The chain is built from TRBV19 and TRBJ2-1, with D possibly TRBD2 on 5 matching bases. CDR3 length: 16 residues. Germline-derived CDR1 and CDR2 are LNHDA and SQIVND (reference sequence). V shed 3 bases and J shed 7 bases, with 19 bases lying between them. DNA for the CDR3: TGTGCCAGTAGTATTAAACGTCGTAACCCGGGGAATGAGCAGTTCTTC. Translating gives CASSIKRRNPGNEQFF.

The chain combines TRBV7-2 with TRBJ1-2; D perhaps matches TRBD1 (6 bases). The CDR3 sequence is 13 residues long. The germline CDR1 and CDR2 sequences are SGHTA and FQGNSA. Trimming removed 4 bases from V and 8 bases from J, with 14 bases in between. CDR3 sequence (DNA): TGTGCCAGCAGCTCAGGGGCAGGGCGCGGCTACACCTTC. The encoded protein is CASSSGAGRGYTF.

This chain links TRBV29-1 with TRBJ1-1; the D is unclear. This CDR3 comprises 10 residues. V was clipped by 5 bases and J by 3 bases, with 4 bases between them. Per germline, CDR1 SQVTM and CDR2 ANQGSEA. CDR3 amino acids: CSVLHTEAFF. CDR3 bases: TGCAGCGTTTTACACACTGAAGCTTTCTTT.

This clone was seen just once. The gene calls are TRBV9 and TRBJ2-1, with TRBD2 matching over 10 bases. CDR3 length: 16 amino acids. The V and J ends lost 3 bases and 2 bases, in that order; junction bases with no gene match: 5. CDR1 is SGDLS, CDR2 YYNGEE, per germline. The CDR3 nucleotides are TGTGCCAGCAGCGCCGGACTAGCGGTTACCTACAATGAGCAGTTCTTC. Translation gives CASSAGLAVTYNEQFF.

For the CDR3, the DNA is TGTGCCAGCAGCGCGCAAGGACAGGGAGGAACCCAGTACTTC. Its protein is CASSAQGQGGTQYF. This chain connects TRBV7-8 to TRBJ2-5; 8 nucleotides agree with TRBD1. Trimming cost V 5 bases and J 8 bases; bases outside gene matches: 10. The CDR3 length is 14 residues. Germline CDR1 SGHVS, CDR2 FQNEAQ.